This TCR beta chain stems from a study of blood T cell repertoires in COVID-19. Study-level information: Material from acute and convalescent COVID-19 was sourced from the United States, Italy and Spain.

V gave up 2 bases and J gave up 14 bases; unmatched junction bases: 12. Germline V gives CDR1 SGHKS, CDR2 YYEKEE (reference sequence). This CDR3 has 15 residues. Only in-frame clones appear in the TCRdb table, and some are missing; sequencing was by immunoSEQ multiplex PCR. This table has under 300,000 clones, more than 80% appearing once. The origin of this receptor is a woman aged 18 to 35 who had recovered from COVID-19. The sample taken for sequencing was PBMCs or T cells enriched from blood (not recorded which). This chain connects TRBV5-5 to TRBJ1-6, with 8 bases that match TRBD1. The CDR3 spells CASSFRDRGAEALHF. CDR3 DNA: TGTGCCAGCAGCTTTCGTGACAGGGGAGCGGAGGCCCTCCACTTT.